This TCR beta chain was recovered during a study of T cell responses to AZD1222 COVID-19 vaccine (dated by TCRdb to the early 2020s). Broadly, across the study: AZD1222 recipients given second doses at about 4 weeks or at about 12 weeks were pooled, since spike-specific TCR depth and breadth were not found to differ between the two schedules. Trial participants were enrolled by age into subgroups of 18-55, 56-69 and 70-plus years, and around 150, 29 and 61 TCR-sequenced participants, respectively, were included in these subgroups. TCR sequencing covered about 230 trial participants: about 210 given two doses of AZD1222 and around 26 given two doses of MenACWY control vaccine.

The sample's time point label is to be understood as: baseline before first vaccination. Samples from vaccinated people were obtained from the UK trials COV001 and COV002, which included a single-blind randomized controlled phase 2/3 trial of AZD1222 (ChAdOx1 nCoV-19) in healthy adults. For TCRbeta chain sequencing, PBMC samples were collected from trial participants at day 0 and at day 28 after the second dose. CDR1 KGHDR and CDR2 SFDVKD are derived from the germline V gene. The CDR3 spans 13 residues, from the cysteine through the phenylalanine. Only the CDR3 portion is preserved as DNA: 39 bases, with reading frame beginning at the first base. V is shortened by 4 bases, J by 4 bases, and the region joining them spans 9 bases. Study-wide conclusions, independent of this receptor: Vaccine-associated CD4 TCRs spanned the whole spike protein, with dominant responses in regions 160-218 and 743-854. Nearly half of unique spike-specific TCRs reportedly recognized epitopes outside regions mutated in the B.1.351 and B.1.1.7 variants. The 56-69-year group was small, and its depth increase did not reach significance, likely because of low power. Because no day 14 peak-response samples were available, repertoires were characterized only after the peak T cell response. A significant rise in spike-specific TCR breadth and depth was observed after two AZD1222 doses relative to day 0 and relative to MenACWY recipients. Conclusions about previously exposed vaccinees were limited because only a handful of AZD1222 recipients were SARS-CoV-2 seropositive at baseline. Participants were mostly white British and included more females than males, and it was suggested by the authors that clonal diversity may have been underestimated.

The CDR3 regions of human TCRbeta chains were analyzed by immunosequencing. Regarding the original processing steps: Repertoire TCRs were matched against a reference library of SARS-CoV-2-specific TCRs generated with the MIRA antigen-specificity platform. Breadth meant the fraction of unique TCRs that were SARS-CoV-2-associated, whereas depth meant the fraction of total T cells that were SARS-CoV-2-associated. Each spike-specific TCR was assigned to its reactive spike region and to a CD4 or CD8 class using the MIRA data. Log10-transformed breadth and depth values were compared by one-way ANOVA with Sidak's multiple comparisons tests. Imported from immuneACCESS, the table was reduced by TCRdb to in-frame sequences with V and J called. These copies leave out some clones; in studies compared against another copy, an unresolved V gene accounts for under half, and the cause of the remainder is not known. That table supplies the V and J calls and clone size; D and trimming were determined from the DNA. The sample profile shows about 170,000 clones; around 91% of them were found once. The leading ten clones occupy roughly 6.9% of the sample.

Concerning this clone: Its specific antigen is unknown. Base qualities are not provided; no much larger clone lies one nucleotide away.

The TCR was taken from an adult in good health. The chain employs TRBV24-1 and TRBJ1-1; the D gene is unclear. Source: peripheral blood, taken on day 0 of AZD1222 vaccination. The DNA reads TGTGCCACCAGTGAGCCAGGCTTCACTGAAGCTTTCTTT. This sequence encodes CATSEPGFTEAFF.